One sample yielded the 30 T cell receptor beta chains listed below, sequenced in a study of beta chain features in type 1 diabetes. TCRB transcripts that were expressed got sequenced, as all of the isolated RNA had been reverse transcribed. The data were produced by immunoSEQ multiplex PCR, yet TCRdb's version contains in-frame clones alone and is incomplete. Altogether 300,000 to 400,000 clones are present, roughly 12% being singletons, with the ten largest covering roughly 0.015%. What was sequenced was naive CD4+ T cells from blood. Receptors were obtained from a man younger than 35 in good health.

This clone was seen a few times. DNA for the CDR3: TGTGCCAGCAGCTCCGGGACTAGTTATACTTACGAGCAGTACTTC. It encodes CASSSGTSYTYEQYF. This rearrangement joins TRBV5-4 to TRBJ2-7; 8 bases map to TRBD2. With 3 bases clipped from V and 4 bases from J, the junction kept 9 bases outside the gene matches. CDR1 is SGHNT, CDR2 YYREEE, per germline (reference sequence). The CDR3 runs to 15 residues.

The V and J genes are TRBV25-1 and TRBJ2-1, with 8 bases identical to TRBD2. CDR1 is MGHDK and CDR2 is SYGVNS in the germline V gene. J was trimmed by 5 bases and V by 6 bases; bases with no gene match: 9. The CDR3 runs to 15 residues. CDR3 protein: CASRKGLVIDNEQFF. The CDR3 nucleotides are TGTGCCAGCAGGAAGGGACTAGTGATCGACAATGAGCAGTTCTTC. Full variable domain (outside the CDR3, taken from reference TRBV25-1 and TRBJ2-1): EADIYQTPRYLVIGTGKKITLECSQTMGHDKMYWYQQDPGMELHLIHYSYGVNSTEKGDLSSESTVSRIRTEHFPLTLESARPSHTSQYLCASRKGLVIDNEQFFGPGTRLTVL.

This clone has just one count. This chain links TRBV5-4 with TRBJ2-5; TRBD1 is a possible D gene (5 bases). The CDR3 totals 15 residues. The V gene's germline CDR1 is SGHNT and CDR2 YYREEE (reference sequence). Between the trimmed V and J ends, which lost 4 bases and 5 bases, there was a span of 18 bases. CDR3 region: CASSRAQGFQETQYF. In nucleotides, the CDR3 is TGTGCCAGCAGCAGGGCTCAGGGTTTTCAGGAGACCCAGTACTTC.

This chain links TRBV7-2 with TRBJ2-5; 13 positions agree with TRBD2. V was clipped by 5 bases and J by 5 bases; unmatched bases: 11. The CDR3 covers 17 residues. Germline V gene lookup returns CDR1 SGHTA and CDR2 FQGNSA. Here the CDR3 DNA reads TGTGCCAGCAGCCCTCGGACTAGCGGGGGCACGGGGGAGACCCAGTACTTC. It specifies CASSPRTSGGTGETQYF.

This clone was picked up a small number of times. The chain uses TRBV7-9 and TRBJ1-1; D gene unclear. Per the germline V gene, CDR1 is SEHNR and CDR2 is FQNEAQ (reference sequence). The CDR3 length is 12 residues. Trimming pared 3 bases from V and 2 bases from J, leaving 4 bases between. CDR3 coding DNA: TGTGCCAGCAGCTTTATTAACACTGAAGCTTTCTTT. Its translation is CASSFINTEAFF.

This clone was detected a few times. This rearrangement joins TRBV6-5 to TRBJ1-2, with a weak D call TRBD1 (6 bases). Germline CDR1 is MNHEY and CDR2 is SVGAGI. Trimming removed 0 bases from V and 5 bases from J, with 13 bases in between. This CDR3 contains 15 residues. The CDR3 region is CASSYSNRVGYGYTF. The CDR3 DNA reads as TGTGCCAGCAGTTACTCGAACAGGGTTGGGTATGGCTACACCTTC.

This clone was observed a few times. The genes are TRBV6-8 and TRBJ1-1, with TRBD1 matching over 8 bases. The CDR3 runs to 13 residues. Looked up from germline, CDR1 is MNHGY and CDR2 is SAAAGT. Germline trimming cut 4 bases from V and 3 bases from J; bases unmatched to any gene: 1. The chain's CDR3 is CASSLTGDTEAFF. The CDR3 DNA sequence: TGTGCCAGCAGTTTGACAGGGGACACTGAAGCTTTCTTT.

This clone was seen more than once but under ten times. This chain joins TRBV4-3 and TRBJ1-1, with TRBD1 as a possible D gene (5 bases). Germline CDR1 reads LGHNA; CDR2 reads YSLEER. V lost 0 bases and J lost 6, with 20 bases in between. CDR3 length equals 17 residues. The CDR3 DNA reads TGCGCCAGCAGCCAAGAGATGTGGGGCTCTGAGATCTCTGAAGCTTTCTTT. Its protein is CASSQEMWGSEISEAFF.

This clone showed up just a few times. The J gene is TRBJ2-7, the V gene TRBV18, with D perhaps matching TRBD2 (5 bases). V lost 3 bases to trimming and J lost 0 bases, with 15 bases between them. The CDR3 contains 16 residues. Germline V gene lookup returns CDR1 KGHSH and CDR2 LQKENI. The CDR3 sequence is CASSPLGKGSSYEQYF. As DNA, the CDR3 is TGTGCCAGCTCACCTCTTGGGAAAGGGAGCTCCTACGAGCAGTACTTC.

The chain combines TRBV6-5 with TRBJ1-1; TRBD1 agrees at 7 bases. The CDR3 has 14 amino acids. The junction had 6 bases not matched to a gene; V was cut back by 6 bases and J by 2 bases. CDR1 is MNHEY, CDR2 SVGAGI, per germline. For the CDR3, the DNA is TGTGCCAGCAGGCCCGGACAGGCTAACACTGAAGCTTTCTTT. Protein sequence: CASRPGQANTEAFF.

This clone has more than one count but fewer than ten. For the CDR3, the DNA is TGTGCCAGCAGCCCCACCATTAGGAGCTCCTACGAGCAGTACTTC. It yields the protein CASSPTIRSSYEQYF. V is TRBV9 and J is TRBJ2-7; D not certain. Germline CDR1 reads SGDLS; CDR2 reads YYNGEE. V was pared by 4 bases and J by 0 bases, with 14 bases between. The CDR3 is made up of 15 amino acids.

V gene TRBV5-1 combines with J gene TRBJ2-5; 7 nucleotides agree with TRBD2. The CDR3 is made up of 15 amino acids. Germline loops: CDR1 SGHRS, CDR2 YFSETQ. The V gene end was trimmed by 4 bases and the J gene end by 5 bases; junction bases not matched to a gene: 11. The CDR3 here is CASSSVGLVMETQYF. The CDR3 bases are TGCGCCAGCAGCAGTGTCGGACTAGTAATGGAGACCCAGTACTTC.

The table lists this clone with a few counts. The rearrangement links TRBV5-1 to TRBJ1-6; possibly TRBD1 for D (5 bases). Trimming stripped 0 bases from V and 6 bases from J, with 13 bases between. Germline V gene lookup returns CDR1 SGHRS and CDR2 YFSETQ. The CDR3 extends over 16 amino acids. CDR3 sequence: CASSLAGGAGNSPLHF. CDR3 nucleotides: TGCGCCAGCAGCTTGGCGGGGGGTGCTGGTAATTCACCCCTCCACTTT.

This clone was seen a handful of times. The genes are TRBV19 and TRBJ2-3; D call uncertain. This CDR3 is built from 14 residues. Trimming cost V 5 bases and J 1 base, with 10 bases left between them. Germline lookup yields CDR1 LNHDA and CDR2 SQIVND (reference sequence). The CDR3 reads CASSWSSGTDTQYF. DNA for the CDR3: TGTGCCAGTAGTTGGTCGAGCGGCACAGATACGCAGTATTTT.

J is TRBJ2-5 and V is TRBV30, with no clear D. Near its end, the DNA agrees better with TRBJ2-7, so the J call may be wrong. Germline V lookup: CDR1 GTSNPN, CDR2 SVGIG (reference sequence). This CDR3 is 11 amino acids long. The CDR3 region is CAWSAMYEQYF. CDR3 nucleotide sequence: TGTGCCTGGAGTGCCATGTACGAGCAGTACTTC.

The chain joins TRBV7-9 to TRBJ2-3; no clear D. CDR1 and CDR2 (germline): SEHNR, FQNEAQ (reference sequence). The length of the CDR3 is 14 residues. V was pared by 2 bases and J by 5 bases, with 11 bases between. The DNA of the CDR3 is TGTGCCAGCAGCTTAAGATCCGGCGGAGATACGCAGTATTTT. Translation: CASSLRSGGDTQYF.

This clone was seen a few times. The V gene is TRBV5-4, the J gene TRBJ2-5; 8 bases fit TRBD1. Germline CDR1 is SGHNT and CDR2 is YYREEE (reference sequence). The CDR3 consists of 15 residues. Germline trimming cut 2 bases from V and 5 bases from J; bases unmatched to any gene: 8. CDR3 bases: TGTGCCAGCAGCTTCGGACAGGGACGGTTGGAGACCCAGTACTTC. It codes for CASSFGQGRLETQYF.

J is TRBJ1-4 and V is TRBV9; 7 bases align to TRBD1. The CDR3 spans 17 residues. Trimming removed 2 bases from V and 1 base from J; junction bases left unmatched: 8. Per germline, CDR1 SGDLS and CDR2 YYNGEE. The CDR3 is CASSVQTGYGTNEKLFF. CDR3 bases: TGTGCCAGCAGCGTCCAGACAGGGTATGGAACTAATGAAAAACTGTTTTTT. Based on the CDR3 plus reference TRBV9 and TRBJ1-4, the full variable domain is DSGVTQTPKHLITATGQRVTLRCSPRSGDLSVYWYQQSLDQGLQFLIQYYNGEERAKGNILERFSAQQFPDLHSELNLSSLELGDSALYFCASSVQTGYGTNEKLFFGSGTQLSVL.

This clone occurred a few times. The chain recombines TRBV28 with TRBJ2-7, with 8 bases identical to TRBD1. Germline CDR1 and CDR2: MDHEN and SYDVKM. V trimming: 7 bases; J trimming: 2 bases; junction bases outside the gene matches: 13. The CDR3 loop spans 16 amino acids. CDR3 protein: CASTVGWGTGTYEQYF. The CDR3 bases are TGTGCCAGCACCGTAGGGTGGGGGACAGGTACCTACGAGCAGTACTTC.

V and J are TRBV29-1 and TRBJ1-1; 10 bases align to TRBD1. V lost 4 bases to trimming and J lost 4 bases; unmatched junction nucleotides: 0. Germline assignment: CDR1 SQVTM and CDR2 ANQGSEA. The CDR3 is 12 residues long. CDR3 sequence (DNA): TGCAGCGTTGGGACAGGGGGCACTGAAGCTTTCTTT. This sequence encodes CSVGTGGTEAFF.

The chain is built from TRBV5-4 and TRBJ2-7; possible D gene TRBD2, 6 bases. This CDR3 is built from 12 residues. Trimming cost V 4 bases and J 5 bases, with 10 bases left between them. Per the germline V gene, CDR1 is SGHNT and CDR2 is YYREEE (reference sequence). CDR3 coding DNA: TGTGCCAGCAGCCTACGGGAGAACGAGCAGTACTTC. Encoded protein: CASSLRENEQYF.

V is TRBV5-4 and J is TRBJ1-3, with D perhaps matching TRBD1 (5 bases). From germline, CDR1 is SGHNT and CDR2 YYREEE (reference sequence). Trimming pared 4 bases from V and 0 bases from J, leaving 11 bases between. The CDR3 length is 15 residues. The CDR3 nucleotides read TGTGCCAGCAGCGTCGCAGGGCCCTCTGGAAACACCATATATTTT. This translates into CASSVAGPSGNTIYF.

The chain joins TRBV18 to TRBJ2-3; no definite D call. V gave up 3 bases and J gave up 3 bases, with 4 bases separating them. The CDR3 runs to 12 residues. Germline CDR1 KGHSH, CDR2 LQKENI. CDR3 protein: CASSPETDTQYF. In nucleotides, the CDR3 is TGTGCCAGCTCACCCGAGACAGATACGCAGTATTTT.

This clone occurred a few times. In DNA form, the CDR3 reads TGTGCCAGCAGTTTTTTAGCTGGCTACACCTTC. Translating it yields CASSFLAGYTF. This rearrangement joins TRBV28 to TRBJ1-2, with D unresolved. Germline assignment: CDR1 MDHEN and CDR2 SYDVKM. V lost 3 bases and J lost 7, with 6 bases in between. The CDR3 sequence is 11 residues long.

The chain employs TRBV4-1 and TRBJ2-1; a weak D match, TRBD2 (6 bases). CDR1 MGHRA and CDR2 YSYEKL come from the germline V gene. The CDR3 extends over 14 amino acids. V lost 3 bases and J 7 bases, leaving 13 bases between the germline ends. DNA for the CDR3: TGCGCCAGCAGCCAGGAGGGACTCCGGAATGAGCAGTTCTTC. Its translation is CASSQEGLRNEQFF.

A few counts support this clone. V and J are TRBV4-1 and TRBJ1-5, with 8 bases lining up with TRBD1. V lost 5 bases, J lost 4 bases, and 4 bases stayed unmatched. The CDR3 is 14 residues long. The V gene's germline CDR1 is MGHRA and CDR2 YSYEKL. This chain's CDR3 is CASSSDRENQPQHF. The DNA of the CDR3 is TGCGCCAGCAGCTCGGACAGGGAAAATCAGCCCCAGCATTTT.

This chain joins TRBV29-1 and TRBJ2-2; 8 bases fit TRBD1. The germline V gene has CDR1 SQVTM and CDR2 ANQGSEA. Unmatched junction bases numbered 4, after V lost 3 bases and J lost 4 bases. CDR3 length: 14 amino acids. This chain's CDR3 is CSVDITGGTGELFF. The CDR3 coding sequence is TGCAGCGTTGATATTACAGGGGGCACCGGGGAGCTGTTTTTT.

This clone was detected a few times. V is TRBV14 and J is TRBJ1-1; no definite D call. This CDR3 is 16 amino acids long. Deletions cut 6 bases from V and 0 bases from J, with 17 bases between. Germline CDR1 reads SGHDN; CDR2 reads FVKESK. Here the CDR3 reads CASSQLTGSVNTEAFF. CDR3 bases: TGTGCCAGCAGTCAATTGACGGGGAGTGTGAACACTGAAGCTTTCTTT.

The chain carries TRBV19 and TRBJ2-5, with TRBD2 identical over 8 bases. V was pared by 7 bases and J by 1 base, with 2 bases of the junction left unmatched. This CDR3 is built from 13 residues. Germline CDR1 reads LNHDA; CDR2 reads SQIVND (reference sequence). CDR3 in DNA: TGTGCCAGTAACGCGGGGGGCCAAGAGACCCAGTACTTC. It translates to CASNAGGQETQYF.

This clone was picked up a small number of times. The CDR3 DNA reads TGTGCCTGGAGTCGCAGGGAAGGACAGGGCCTACGGGAGCAGTACTTC. Its protein product is CAWSRREGQGLREQYF. The rearrangement uses TRBV30 and TRBJ2-7; 8 bases are shared with TRBD1. The V segment lost 2 bases and the J segment 7 bases; nucleotides outside the gene matches: 16. Looked up from germline, CDR1 is GTSNPN and CDR2 is SVGIG (reference sequence). This CDR3 has 16 amino acids.